This entry describes one T cell receptor beta chain. Its antigen is currently not known. The record has no base qualities; no much larger clone is one base away. Enrolling through a virtual design, the prospective study's participants ranged in age from roughly 18 to 90 years and lived across around 25 United States geographic areas. To assign participants to cohorts, the prospective study relied on clinical history that participants themselves reported in a screening survey and a study questionnaire. Exposed participants had been in contact, within 2 weeks of entering the study, with a person who had a PCR-confirmed or clinician-diagnosed case of COVID-19. In the prospective study, whole blood, serum and a nasopharyngeal or oropharyngeal swab were collected from each participant by mobile phlebotomists. Over a roughly two-month period, participants in the prospective study had the option of providing additional blood draws and questionnaires. Prospective study blood samples were shipped either frozen or at room temperature before DNA extraction.

The germline V gene (reference sequence) yields LNHDA for CDR1 and SQIVND for CDR2. The junction carries 10 bases between V and J, which are trimmed by 3 bases and 5 bases respectively. Spanning cysteine to phenylalanine, the CDR3 consists of 14 amino acids. The retained sequence is limited to the CDR3, 42 bases, with the frame set at the first base. This sample is drawn from a study of blood T cell repertoires in COVID-19 (dated by TCRdb to between 2020 and 2021). Describing the broader study: Samples from collaborators originated in the United States, Italy and Spain and spanned both the acute and convalescent phases of COVID-19. Samples came from the ongoing ImmuneRACE study (first 160 participants) plus 1,254 subjects from 6 global collaborators. Where available, HLA class I and class II types were taken from metadata supplied by the sample provider and were not determined by assay-based typing. The repertoires were made available in a free public database intended to serve as a resource for research on the immune response to SARS-CoV-2. A de-identified subject ID, COVID-19 status, age in years and sex were almost always included in the sample metadata. Subjects who had been exposed to COVID-19, were actively infected with it, or had recovered from it provided the deeply sampled blood TCRbeta repertoires that made up the dataset. The material from the prospective study consisted of cDNA or gDNA derived from T cells, B-cell-depleted T cells, or PBMCs.

Results the study describes overall, beyond this receptor: Clinical and demographic metadata were provided uncurated, with the amount varying by source and participant.

TCRbeta CDR3 regions were amplified from genomic DNA using the immunoSEQ Assay, a bias-controlled multiplex PCR. From the authors' description of their analysis: Within the assay, amplification of reference gene primers was used to estimate how many nucleated cells each sample contained. To quantify the absolute abundance of each unique TCRbeta CDR3 rearrangement, sequence reads were collapsed and filtered. Productive Simpson clonality was computed per sample as the square root of Simpson's diversity index over productive rearrangements. TCRdb holds this immuneACCESS table with in-frame rearrangements only. Some clones are missing; in checked studies, unresolved V genes explain under half, and the rest has no known cause. V and J calls plus clone size are reproduced from that table; the DNA served to infer D and trimming. This sample comprises over 350,000 clones, roughly nine tenths of them detected only once. The ten largest make up 0.7% to 0.95% of the sample.

The chain is encoded by TRBV19 joined to TRBJ1-4, with the D gene too uncertain to name. This TCR was sampled from a woman in her thirties or forties who had been exposed to COVID-19. The sequenced sample was PBMCs or T cells enriched from blood (not recorded which). The sequenced DNA: TGTGCCAGTAGTATGGGTCAGAGGAATGAAAAACTGTTTTTT. It codes for CASSMGQRNEKLFF.